This T cell receptor beta chain was documented in a study of T cell responses to AZD1222 COVID-19 vaccine. This CDR3 region has 15 residues. V was clipped by 2 bases and J by 7 bases; unmatched bases: 5. The V gene's germline CDR1 is SGDLS and CDR2 YYNGEE. General study findings and limits: Repertoire sampling happened only post peak T cell response. The span of vaccine-associated CD4 TCRs extended across spike, with dominance at 160-218 and 743-854. Unmutated variant regions are reportedly targeted by nearly half of spike-specific TCRs. Seropositivity was recorded at baseline in only 6 or 7 AZD1222 recipients.

Regarding this clone: Antigen specificity is unknown.

Sequencing used immunoSEQ multiplex PCR; TCRdb keeps in-frame clones, though not all of them. This table has approximately 100,000 clones, approximately 88% appearing once. The specimen was peripheral blood, collected 28 days after the second AZD1222 dose. The chain joins TRBV9 to TRBJ2-2; 10 bases fit TRBD2. This sequence was found in an adult who received the AZD1222 COVID-19 vaccine. In DNA, the CDR3 is TGTGCCAGCAGCGTTGCTAGCGGGGGAGTCGGGGAGCTGTTTTTT. The encoded protein is CASSVASGGVGELFF.